A single T cell receptor (beta chain) is shown here with its context. This sample is part of a study of technical replicates of blood from a few donors. Libraries were prepared by immunoSEQ multiplex PCR; TCRdb keeps only in-frame clonotypes and omits some of them. The table lists 66,000 or so clones, 88% of them singletons. The CDR3 covers 15 residues. CDR1 and CDR2 (germline): SGHVS, FQNEAQ. The V end lost 3 bases, the J end lost 3 bases, and 12 bases lay between the germline ends. The chain links TRBV7-8 to TRBJ1-3, with a tentative D call TRBD1 (5 bases). This TCR was recovered from a human donor in good health. Some clones in this sample may be carry-over from other donors' samples. The specimen was PBMCs. DNA for the CDR3: TGTGCCAGCAGCTTCTCGGGGGGGGGTGGAAACACCATATATTTT. As protein: CASSFSGGGGNTIYF. The full variable domain, completed using reference TRBV7-8 and TRBJ1-3, is GAGVSQSPRYKVAKRGQDVALRCDPISGHVSLFWYQQALGQGPEFLTYFQNEAQLDKSGLPSDRFFAERPEGSVSTLKIQRTQQEDSAVYLCASSFSGGGGNTIYFGEGSWLTVV.